The TCR beta chain under discussion was sequenced for a study of blood T cell repertoires in COVID-19 (dated by TCRdb to the early 2020s). Regarding the study in general: Collaborator samples came from the United States, Italy and Spain and covered acute and convalescent phases of COVID-19. HLA class I and class II types, where available, came from metadata supplied by the sample provider rather than from assay-based typing. The material from the prospective study consisted of cDNA or gDNA derived from T cells, B-cell-depleted T cells, or PBMCs. Deeply sampled blood TCRbeta repertoires from subjects exposed to, actively infected with, or recovered from COVID-19 were included in the dataset. Samples came from the ongoing ImmuneRACE study (first 160 participants) plus 1,254 subjects from 6 global collaborators. The repertoires were released in a freely available public database meant as a resource for research on the immune response to SARS-CoV-2. Sample metadata almost always included a de-identified subject ID, COVID-19 status, age in years and sex. The study at large found these results: How much clinical and demographic metadata was included differed by source and by participant, and the metadata was provided uncurated.

In the prospective study, participants were about 18 to 100 years old, resided in fewer than 25 geographic areas of the United States, and were enrolled through a virtual design. In the prospective study, participants were assigned to cohorts based on the clinical history participants reported in a screening survey and a study questionnaire. Recovered participants in ImmuneRACE Cohort 3 were defined as having two consecutive negative NP/OP PCR tests, clearance from a healthcare professional, or resolution of symptoms. Each participant in the prospective study had whole blood, serum and a nasopharyngeal or oropharyngeal swab collected by mobile phlebotomists. Prospective study participants could optionally give additional blood draws and questionnaires over a roughly two-month period. Before DNA extraction, blood samples from the prospective study were shipped at room temperature or frozen. As to this clone: It has no known antigen specificity. Base qualities are not provided; no much larger clone lies one nucleotide away.

Spanning cysteine to phenylalanine, the CDR3 consists of 15 amino acids. Only the CDR3 DNA is retained, 45 bases long and in frame from the first base. The germline V gene supplies CDR1 SGHTA and CDR2 FQGTGA. V drops 1 base and J drops 7 bases, leaving 14 bases in between. The immunoSEQ Assay, a bias-controlled multiplex PCR, was used to amplify TCRbeta CDR3 regions from genomic DNA. The authors' pipeline ran thus. The number of nucleated cells in each sample was estimated by amplification of reference gene primers within the assay. Sequence reads were collapsed and filtered to measure the absolute abundance of every unique TCRbeta CDR3 rearrangement. Productive Simpson clonality was computed per sample as the square root of Simpson's diversity index over productive rearrangements. In its TCRdb copy, this immuneACCESS table keeps in-frame sequences only and misses some clones. Where compared with another copy, unresolved V genes explain less than half of these, and the others have no known cause. V, J and clone size reflect that table, while D and trimming were determined from the DNA. Counted in this sample were approximately 140,000 clones; 75% to 90% of them appeared once. Around 2.3% of the sample is taken by the ten largest.

The sequence joins TRBV7-3 to TRBJ1-5, with TRBD1 as a weak D call on 6 bases. The receptor was isolated from a woman in her forties or fifties who had recovered from COVID-19. Material: PBMCs or T cells enriched from blood (not recorded which). The encoded CDR3 is CASSLIGGPDQPQHF. The bases read TGTGCCAGCAGCTTAATAGGGGGTCCGGACCAGCCCCAGCATTTT.